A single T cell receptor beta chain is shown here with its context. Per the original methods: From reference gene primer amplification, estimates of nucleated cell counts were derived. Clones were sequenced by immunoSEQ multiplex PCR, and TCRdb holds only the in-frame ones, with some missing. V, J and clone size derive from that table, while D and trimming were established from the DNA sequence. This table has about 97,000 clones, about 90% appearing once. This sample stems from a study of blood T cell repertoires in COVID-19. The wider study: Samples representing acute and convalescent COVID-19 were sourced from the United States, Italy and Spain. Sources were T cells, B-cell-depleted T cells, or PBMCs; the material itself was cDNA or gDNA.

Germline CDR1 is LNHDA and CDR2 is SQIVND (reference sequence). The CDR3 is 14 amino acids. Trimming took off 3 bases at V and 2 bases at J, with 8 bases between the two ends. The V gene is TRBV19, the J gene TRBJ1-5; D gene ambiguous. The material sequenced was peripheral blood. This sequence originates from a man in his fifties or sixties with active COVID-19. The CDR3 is CASSISQGNQPQHF. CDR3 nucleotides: TGTGCCAGTAGTATTTCCCAGGGCAATCAGCCCCAGCATTTT.